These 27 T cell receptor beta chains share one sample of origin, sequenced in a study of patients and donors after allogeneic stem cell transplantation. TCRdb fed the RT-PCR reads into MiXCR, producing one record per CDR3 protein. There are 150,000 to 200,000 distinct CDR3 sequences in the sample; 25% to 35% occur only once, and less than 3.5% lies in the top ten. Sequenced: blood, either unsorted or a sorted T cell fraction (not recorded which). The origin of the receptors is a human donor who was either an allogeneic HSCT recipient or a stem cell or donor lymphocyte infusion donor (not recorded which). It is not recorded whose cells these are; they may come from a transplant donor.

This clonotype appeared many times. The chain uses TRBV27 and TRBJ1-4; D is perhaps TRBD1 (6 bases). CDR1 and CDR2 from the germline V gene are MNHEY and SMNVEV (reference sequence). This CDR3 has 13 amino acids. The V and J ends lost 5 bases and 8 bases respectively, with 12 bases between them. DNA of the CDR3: TGTGCCAGCAGTAACACAGGGAGAGAAAAACTGTTTTTT. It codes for CASSNTGREKLFF.

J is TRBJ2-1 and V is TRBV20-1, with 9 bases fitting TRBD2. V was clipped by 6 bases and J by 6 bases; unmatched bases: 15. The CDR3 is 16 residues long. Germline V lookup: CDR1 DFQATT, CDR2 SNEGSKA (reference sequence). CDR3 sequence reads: CSAPGLAPSGLNEQFF. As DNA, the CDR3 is TGCAGTGCACCGGGACTAGCACCATCGGGGCTCAATGAGCAGTTCTTC.

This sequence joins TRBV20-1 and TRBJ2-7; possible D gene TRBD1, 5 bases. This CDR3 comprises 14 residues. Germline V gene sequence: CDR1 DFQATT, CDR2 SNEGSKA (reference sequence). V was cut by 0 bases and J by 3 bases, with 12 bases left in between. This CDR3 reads CSARDQGTLYEQYF. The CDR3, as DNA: TGCAGTGCTAGAGATCAGGGAACTCTCTACGAGCAGTACTTC.

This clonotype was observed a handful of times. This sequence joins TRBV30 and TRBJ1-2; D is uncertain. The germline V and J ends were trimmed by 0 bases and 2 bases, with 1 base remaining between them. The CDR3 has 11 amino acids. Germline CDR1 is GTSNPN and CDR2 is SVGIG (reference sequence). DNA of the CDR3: TGTGCCTGGAGTGTAAACTATGGCTACACCTTC. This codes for CAWSVNYGYTF. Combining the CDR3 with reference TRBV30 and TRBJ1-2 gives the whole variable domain SQTIHQWPATLVQPVGSPLSLECTVEGTSNPNLYWYRQAAGRGLQLLFYSVGIGQISSEVPQNLSASRPQDRQFILSSKKLLLSDSGFYLCAWSVNYGYTFGSGTRLTVV.

The CDR3: CASSEGAGEKLFF. CDR3 coding DNA: TGTGCCAGCAGCGAGGGGGCAGGAGAAAAACTGTTTTTT. The chain links TRBV5-6 to TRBJ1-4; 7 nucleotides line up with TRBD1. Looked up from germline, CDR1 is SGHDT and CDR2 is YYEEEE. This CDR3 has 13 amino acids. The junction had 5 bases not matched to a gene; V was cut back by 4 bases and J by 8 bases.

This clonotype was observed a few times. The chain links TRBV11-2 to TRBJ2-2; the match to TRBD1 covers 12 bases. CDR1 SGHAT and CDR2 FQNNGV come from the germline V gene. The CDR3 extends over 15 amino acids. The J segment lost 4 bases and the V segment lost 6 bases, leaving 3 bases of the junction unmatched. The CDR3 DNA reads TGTGCCAGCAGGGGACAGGGGGCAGGCACCGGGGAGCTGTTTTTT. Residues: CASRGQGAGTGELFF.

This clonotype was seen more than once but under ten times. CDR3 nucleotides: TGTGCCAGCAGCTTAGGGGCAGACTATGGCTACACCTTC. Encoded protein: CASSLGADYGYTF. The V call is TRBV7-9, the J call TRBJ1-2; D call uncertain. The CDR3 totals 13 residues. Germline V gene sequence: CDR1 SEHNR, CDR2 FQNEAQ (reference sequence). Trimming removed 1 base at V and 3 bases at J, with 6 bases between.

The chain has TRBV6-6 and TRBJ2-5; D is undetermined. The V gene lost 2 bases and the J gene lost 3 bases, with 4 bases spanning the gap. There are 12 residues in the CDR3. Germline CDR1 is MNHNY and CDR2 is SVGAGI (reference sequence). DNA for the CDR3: TGTGCCAGCAGTTACCCCGAAGAGACCCAGTACTTC. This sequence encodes CASSYPEETQYF.

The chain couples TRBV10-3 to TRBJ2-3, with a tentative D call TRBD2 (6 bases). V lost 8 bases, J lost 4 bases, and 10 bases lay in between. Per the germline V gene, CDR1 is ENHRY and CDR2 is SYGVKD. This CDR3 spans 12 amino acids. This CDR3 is CAIGGNADTQYF. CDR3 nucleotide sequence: TGTGCCATCGGAGGGAACGCAGATACGCAGTATTTT.

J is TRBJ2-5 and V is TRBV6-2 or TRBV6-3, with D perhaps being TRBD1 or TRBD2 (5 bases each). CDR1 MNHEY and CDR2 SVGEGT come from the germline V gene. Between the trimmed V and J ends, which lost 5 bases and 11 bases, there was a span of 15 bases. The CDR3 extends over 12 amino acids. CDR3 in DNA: TGTGCCAGCAGTACCACCGGGACCCCGCAGTACTTC. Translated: CASSTTGTPQYF.

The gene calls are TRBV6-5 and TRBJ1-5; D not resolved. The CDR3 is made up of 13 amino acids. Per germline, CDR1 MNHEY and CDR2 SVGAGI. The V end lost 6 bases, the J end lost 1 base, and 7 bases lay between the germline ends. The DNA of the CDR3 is TGTGCCAGCAGGGGATTCAGCAATCAGCCCCAGCATTTT. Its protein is CASRGFSNQPQHF.

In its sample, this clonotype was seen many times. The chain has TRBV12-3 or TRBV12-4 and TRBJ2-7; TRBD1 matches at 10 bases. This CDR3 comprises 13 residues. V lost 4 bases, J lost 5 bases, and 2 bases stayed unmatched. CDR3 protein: CASSYGTGDEQYF. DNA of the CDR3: TGTGCCAGCAGTTACGGGACAGGGGACGAGCAGTACTTC.

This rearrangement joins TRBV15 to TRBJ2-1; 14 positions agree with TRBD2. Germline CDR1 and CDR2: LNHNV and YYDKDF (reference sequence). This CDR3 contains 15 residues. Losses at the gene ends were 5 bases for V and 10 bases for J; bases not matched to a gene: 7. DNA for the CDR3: TGTGCCACCAGCGTGACTAGCGGGAGGGCCGGAGAGCAGTTCTTC. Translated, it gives CATSVTSGRAGEQFF.

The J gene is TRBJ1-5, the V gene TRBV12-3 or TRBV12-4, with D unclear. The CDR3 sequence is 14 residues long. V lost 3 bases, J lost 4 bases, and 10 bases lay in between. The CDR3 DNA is TGTGCCAGCAGTTTTGGGCAGGCTAATCAGCCCCAGCATTTT. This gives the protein CASSFGQANQPQHF.

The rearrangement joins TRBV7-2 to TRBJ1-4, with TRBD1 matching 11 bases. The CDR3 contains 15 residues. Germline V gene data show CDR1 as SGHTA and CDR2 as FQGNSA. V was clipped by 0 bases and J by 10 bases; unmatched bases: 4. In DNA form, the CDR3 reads TGTGCCAGCAGCTTAGCGGGACAGGGGGGGCGAAAACTGTTTTTT. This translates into CASSLAGQGGRKLFF.

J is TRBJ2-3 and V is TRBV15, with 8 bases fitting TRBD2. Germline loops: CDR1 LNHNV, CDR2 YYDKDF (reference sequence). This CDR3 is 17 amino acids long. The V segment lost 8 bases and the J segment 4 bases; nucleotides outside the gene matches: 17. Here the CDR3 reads CATRDLSGGALSDTQYF. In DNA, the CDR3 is TGTGCCACCCGGGACCTAAGCGGGGGCGCGCTTTCAGATACGCAGTATTTT.

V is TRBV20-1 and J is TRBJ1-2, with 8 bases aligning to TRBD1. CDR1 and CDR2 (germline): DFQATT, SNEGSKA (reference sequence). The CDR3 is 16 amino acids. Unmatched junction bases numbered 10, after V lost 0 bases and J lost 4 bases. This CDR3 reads CSARDPLTGVGYGYTF. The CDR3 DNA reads TGCAGTGCTAGAGACCCCCTGACAGGGGTTGGCTATGGCTACACCTTC.

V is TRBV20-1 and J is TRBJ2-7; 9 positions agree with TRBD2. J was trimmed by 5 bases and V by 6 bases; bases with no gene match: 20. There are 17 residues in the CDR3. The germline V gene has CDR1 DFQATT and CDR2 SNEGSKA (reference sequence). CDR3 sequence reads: CSATNFPLAGARDEQYF. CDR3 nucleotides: TGCAGTGCAACAAACTTCCCTTTAGCGGGAGCTCGGGACGAGCAGTACTTC.

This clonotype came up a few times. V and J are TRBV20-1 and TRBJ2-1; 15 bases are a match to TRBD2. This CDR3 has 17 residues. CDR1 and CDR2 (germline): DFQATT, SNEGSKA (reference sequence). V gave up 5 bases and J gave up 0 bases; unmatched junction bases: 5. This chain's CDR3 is CSAHGTSGRSSYNEQFF. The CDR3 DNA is TGCAGTGCTCACGGGACTAGCGGGAGGAGCTCCTACAATGAGCAGTTCTTC.

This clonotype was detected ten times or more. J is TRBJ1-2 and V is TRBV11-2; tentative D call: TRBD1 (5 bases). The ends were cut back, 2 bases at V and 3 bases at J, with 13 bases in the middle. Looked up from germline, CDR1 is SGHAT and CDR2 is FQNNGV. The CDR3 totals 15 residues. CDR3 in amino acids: CASSLIPTDYYGYTF. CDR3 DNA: TGTGCCAGCAGCTTAATTCCGACAGATTACTATGGCTACACCTTC.

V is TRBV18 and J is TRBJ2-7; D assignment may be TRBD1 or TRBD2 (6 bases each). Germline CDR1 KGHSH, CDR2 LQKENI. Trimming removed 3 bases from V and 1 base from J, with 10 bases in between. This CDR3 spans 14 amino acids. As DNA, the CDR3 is TGTGCCAGCTCACCCGGGGGCGGTTCCTACGAGCAGTACTTC. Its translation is CASSPGGGSYEQYF.

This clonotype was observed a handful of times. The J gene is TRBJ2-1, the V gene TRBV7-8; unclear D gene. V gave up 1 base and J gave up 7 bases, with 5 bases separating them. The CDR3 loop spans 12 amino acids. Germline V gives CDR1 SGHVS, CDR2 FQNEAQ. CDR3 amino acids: CASSLGENEQFF. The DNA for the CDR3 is TGTGCCAGCAGCTTAGGGGAAAATGAGCAGTTCTTC.

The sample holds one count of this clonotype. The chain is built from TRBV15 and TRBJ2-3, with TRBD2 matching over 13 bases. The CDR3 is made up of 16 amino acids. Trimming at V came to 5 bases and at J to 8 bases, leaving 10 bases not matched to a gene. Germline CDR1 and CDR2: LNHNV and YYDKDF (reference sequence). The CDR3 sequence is CATSGGLAGVGRTQYF. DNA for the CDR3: TGTGCCACCAGCGGAGGACTAGCGGGAGTGGGGCGTACGCAGTATTTT.

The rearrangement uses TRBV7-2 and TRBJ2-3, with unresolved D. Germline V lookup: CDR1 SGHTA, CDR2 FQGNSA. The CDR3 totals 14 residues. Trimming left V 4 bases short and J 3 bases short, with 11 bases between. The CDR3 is CASSSAYITDTQYF. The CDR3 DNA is TGTGCCAGCAGCTCCGCCTACATAACAGATACGCAGTATTTT.

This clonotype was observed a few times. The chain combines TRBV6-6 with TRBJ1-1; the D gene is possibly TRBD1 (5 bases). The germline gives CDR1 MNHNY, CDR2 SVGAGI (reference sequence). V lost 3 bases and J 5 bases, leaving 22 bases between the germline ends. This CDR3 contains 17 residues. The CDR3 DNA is TGTGCCAGCAGTTATACCGCCGGGGGACGCCGGGGTACTGAAGCTTTCTTT. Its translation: CASSYTAGGRRGTEAFF.

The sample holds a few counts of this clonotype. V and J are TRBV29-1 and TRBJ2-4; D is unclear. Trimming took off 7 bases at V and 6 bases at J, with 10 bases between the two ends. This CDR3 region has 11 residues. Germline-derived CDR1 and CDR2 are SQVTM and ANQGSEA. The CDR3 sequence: CSGGGLNIQYF. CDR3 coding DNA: TGCAGCGGGGGTGGGTTAAACATTCAGTACTTC.

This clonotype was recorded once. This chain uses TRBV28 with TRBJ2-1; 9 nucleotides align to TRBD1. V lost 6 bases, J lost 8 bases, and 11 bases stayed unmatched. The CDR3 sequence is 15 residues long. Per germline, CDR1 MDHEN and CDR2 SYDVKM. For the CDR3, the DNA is TGTGCCAGCAGAACCGGGACAGGGACAATCTATGAGCAGTTCTTC. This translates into CASRTGTGTIYEQFF.